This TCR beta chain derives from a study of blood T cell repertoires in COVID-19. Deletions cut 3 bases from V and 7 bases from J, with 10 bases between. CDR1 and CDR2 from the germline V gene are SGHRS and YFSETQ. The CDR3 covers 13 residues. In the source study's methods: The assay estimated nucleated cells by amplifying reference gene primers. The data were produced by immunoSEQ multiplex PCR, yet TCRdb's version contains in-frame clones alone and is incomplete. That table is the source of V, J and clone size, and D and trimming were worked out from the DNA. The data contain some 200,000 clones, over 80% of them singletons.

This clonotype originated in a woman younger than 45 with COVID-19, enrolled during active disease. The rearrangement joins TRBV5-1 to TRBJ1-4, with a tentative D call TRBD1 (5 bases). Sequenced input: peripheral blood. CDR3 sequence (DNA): TGCGCCAGCAGCTCCCCCGGGGGTGAAAAACTGTTTTTT. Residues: CASSSPGGEKLFF. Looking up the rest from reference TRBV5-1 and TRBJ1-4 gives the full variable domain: KAGVTQTPRYLIKTRGQQVTLSCSPISGHRSVSWYQQTPGQGLQFLFEYFSETQRNKGNFPGRFSGRQFSNSRSEMNVSTLELGDSALYLCASSSPGGEKLFFGSGTQLSVL.